This TCR beta chain was observed in a study of blood T cell repertoires in COVID-19. J lost 5 bases, V lost 5 bases, and 14 bases had no gene match. CDR3 length: 18 amino acids. The germline V gene has CDR1 MDHEN and CDR2 SYDVKM. Generated by immunoSEQ multiplex PCR, the TCRdb table keeps only in-frame clones and is missing some. The sample holds approximately 180,000 clones, over 75% seen once. The sample was peripheral blood. V usage is TRBV28 and J usage is TRBJ2-7, with 14 bases that match TRBD2. The origin of this receptor is an older person with COVID-19, enrolled during active disease. The CDR3 reads CASSAAFLTSGRADEQYF. CDR3 coding DNA: TGTGCCAGCAGTGCCGCCTTCTTGACTAGCGGGAGGGCCGACGAGCAGTACTTC.